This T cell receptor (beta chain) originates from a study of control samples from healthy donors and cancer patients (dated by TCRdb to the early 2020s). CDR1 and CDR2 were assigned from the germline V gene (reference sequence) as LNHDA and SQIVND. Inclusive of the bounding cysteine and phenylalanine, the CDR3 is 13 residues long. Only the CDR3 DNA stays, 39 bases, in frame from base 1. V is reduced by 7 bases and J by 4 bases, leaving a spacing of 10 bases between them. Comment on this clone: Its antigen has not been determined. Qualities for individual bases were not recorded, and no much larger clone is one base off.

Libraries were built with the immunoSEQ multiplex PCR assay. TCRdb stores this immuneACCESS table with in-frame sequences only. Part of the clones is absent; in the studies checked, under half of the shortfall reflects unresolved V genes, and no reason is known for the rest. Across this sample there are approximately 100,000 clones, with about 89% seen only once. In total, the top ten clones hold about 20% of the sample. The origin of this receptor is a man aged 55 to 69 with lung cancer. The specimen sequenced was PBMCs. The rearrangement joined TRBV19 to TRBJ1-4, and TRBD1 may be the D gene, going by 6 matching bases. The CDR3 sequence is CASKNRDNEKLFF. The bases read TGTGCCAGTAAGAACAGGGATAATGAAAAACTGTTTTTT.